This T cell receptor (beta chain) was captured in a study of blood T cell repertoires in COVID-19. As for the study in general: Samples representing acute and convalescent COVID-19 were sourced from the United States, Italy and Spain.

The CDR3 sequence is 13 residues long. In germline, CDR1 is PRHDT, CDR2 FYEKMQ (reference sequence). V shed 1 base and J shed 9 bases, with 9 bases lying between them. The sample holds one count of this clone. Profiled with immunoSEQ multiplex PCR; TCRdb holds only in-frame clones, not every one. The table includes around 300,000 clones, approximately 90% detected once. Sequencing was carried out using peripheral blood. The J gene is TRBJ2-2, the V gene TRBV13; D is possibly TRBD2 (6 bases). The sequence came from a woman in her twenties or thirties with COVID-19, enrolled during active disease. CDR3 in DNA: TGTGCCAGCAGCTTAGCCCGGGGGAGGGAGCTGTTTTTT. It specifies CASSLARGRELFF.